This entry lists 23 T cell receptor beta chains sequenced from one sample in a study of CXCR3-negative and CXCR3-positive naive CD8 T cells. Libraries of TRB cDNA were made by 5' RACE and carried UMIs. Using the 5' RACE reads, TCRdb records one entry per CDR3 protein without DNA. The sample holds about 43,000 distinct CDR3 sequences. Material for sequencing was memory CD8+ T cells from blood. Receptors originate from a human donor in good health. Some clones in this sample may be carry-over from other donors' samples.

This rearrangement joins TRBV20-1 to TRBJ1-2; TCRdb's D gene call, TRBD1, goes unchecked for lack of DNA. CDR1 and CDR2 from the germline V gene are DFQATT and SNEGSKA (reference sequence). The CDR3 consists of 15 residues. The CDR3 loop reads CSARAGGQQNYGYTF.

The chain joins TRBV7-2 to TRBJ2-1; the TCRdb D gene call, TRBD1, has no DNA to confirm it. Germline CDR1 SGHTA, CDR2 FQGNSA. The CDR3 extends over 14 amino acids. The CDR3 sequence: CASGVGGGPQEQFF.

V and J are TRBV6-5 and TRBJ2-7; TCRdb calls TRBD1, which cannot be checked without DNA. Germline lookup yields CDR1 MNHEY and CDR2 SVGAGI. CDR3 length: 11 amino acids. The CDR3 protein is CASSLGPEQCF.

This chain links TRBV7-2 with TRBJ2-6. The CDR3 runs to 14 residues. Germline V gives CDR1 SGHTA, CDR2 FQGNSA. The CDR3 sequence is CAATWVSGANVLTF.

The chain joins TRBV29-1 to TRBJ2-7; TCRdb indicates TRBD2, and absent DNA this call remains unverified. Germline-derived CDR1 and CDR2 are SQVTM and ANQGSEA. The CDR3 sequence is 15 residues long. The CDR3 protein is CSVGLAGGPSYEQYF.

J is TRBJ2-1 and V is TRBV28; lacking DNA, the TRBD1 call made by TCRdb goes unchecked. Looked up from germline, CDR1 is MDHEN and CDR2 is SYDVKM. This CDR3 contains 16 residues. CDR3 sequence: CASRPTRGLEYNEKFF.

The chain combines TRBV6-2 or TRBV6-3 with TRBJ2-3; TCRdb's D call, TRBD1, is unchecked because there is no DNA. From germline, CDR1 is MNHEY and CDR2 SVGEGT. The CDR3 is 14 amino acids. The CDR3 loop is CATEPKFGGDTQYF.

V usage is TRBV19 and J usage is TRBJ1-5. The CDR3 loop spans 15 amino acids. Germline loops: CDR1 LNHDA, CDR2 SQIVND (reference sequence). This CDR3 is CASSIASSSNQPQHF.

This sequence joins TRBV29-1 and TRBJ1-2; TCRdb outputs TRBD1, but without DNA this stays unchecked. Germline V gene lookup returns CDR1 SQVTM and CDR2 ANQGSEA. This CDR3 has 12 residues. CDR3 amino acids: CSVIDRAYGYTF. Drawing the rest from reference TRBV29-1 and TRBJ1-2, the complete variable domain is SAVISQKPSRDICQRGTSLTIQCQVDSQVTMMFWYRQQPGQSLTLIATANQGSEATYESGFVIDKFPISRPNLTFSTLTVSNMSPEDSSIYLCSVIDRAYGYTFGSGTRLTVV.

The chain couples TRBV15 to TRBJ2-3; lacking DNA, the TRBD1 call made by TCRdb goes unchecked. This CDR3 has 15 amino acids. Germline V gene sequence: CDR1 LNHNV, CDR2 YYDKDF (reference sequence). The CDR3 reads CATSATGLGADTQYF.

V is TRBV4-3 and J is TRBJ2-1; there is no DNA to check the TCRdb D call of TRBD2. The CDR3 covers 15 residues. The germline CDR1 and CDR2 sequences are LGHNA and YSLEER. The CDR3 spells CASSQIRGGYGEQFF.

The chain links TRBV20-1 to TRBJ1-4; TCRdb names TRBD1, which stays unverified in the absence of DNA. This CDR3 has 15 amino acids. Germline CDR1 and CDR2: DFQATT and SNEGSKA (reference sequence). This CDR3 is CSAWPLAATNEKLFF.

The gene calls are TRBV5-1 and TRBJ2-3. The CDR3 runs 14 residues. Germline lookup yields CDR1 SGHRS and CDR2 YFSETQ. This CDR3 reads CASSPMQDTDTQYF.

CDR3 protein: CASSDSAGATGELFF. The J gene is TRBJ2-2, the V gene TRBV6-4; TCRdb returns TRBD1, unconfirmable since there is no DNA. The germline V gene has CDR1 MRHNA and CDR2 SNTAGT. This CDR3 is 15 amino acids long.

Frequency places this clonotype as medium-sized. The chain carries TRBV29-1 and TRBJ1-2; TCRdb returns TRBD1, unconfirmable since there is no DNA. The CDR3 loop spans 15 amino acids. Looked up from germline, CDR1 is SQVTM and CDR2 is ANQGSEA. CDR3 in amino acids: CSVEARQDVEYGYTF.

The CDR3 reads CASSPRFRGDSGTEAFF. The J gene is TRBJ1-1, the V gene TRBV6-2 or TRBV6-3; TCRdb outputs TRBD1, but without DNA this stays unchecked. The V gene's germline CDR1 is MNHEY and CDR2 SVGEGT. CDR3 length equals 17 residues.

The chain combines TRBV28 with TRBJ2-7; lacking DNA, the TRBD1 call made by TCRdb goes unchecked. The germline gives CDR1 MDHEN, CDR2 SYDVKM. The CDR3 extends over 15 amino acids. The CDR3 loop reads CASSLRPGRPYEQYF.

Frequency places this clonotype as medium-sized. The V call is TRBV25-1, the J call TRBJ1-3. Germline lookup yields CDR1 MGHDK and CDR2 SYGVNS. The CDR3 is 16 residues long. CDR3 protein: CASSESYIWAGNTIYF.

The J gene is TRBJ1-1, the V gene TRBV29-1. Germline CDR1 and CDR2: SQVTM and ANQGSEA. This CDR3 has 13 amino acids. CDR3 region: CSVDRGTNTEAFF. Looking up the rest from reference TRBV29-1 and TRBJ1-1 gives the full variable domain: SAVISQKPSRDICQRGTSLTIQCQVDSQVTMMFWYRQQPGQSLTLIATANQGSEATYESGFVIDKFPISRPNLTFSTLTVSNMSPEDSSIYLCSVDRGTNTEAFFGQGTRLTVV.

The chain joins TRBV20-1 to TRBJ1-4. CDR3 length equals 11 residues. Germline V gene lookup returns CDR1 DFQATT and CDR2 SNEGSKA (reference sequence). CDR3 sequence reads: CSDEPNEKLFF.

The chain recombines TRBV5-1 with TRBJ1-4; the TCRdb call, TRBD1, lacks DNA for checking. The CDR3 consists of 19 residues. Germline V gives CDR1 SGHRS, CDR2 YFSETQ. The CDR3 is CASSLPGQGARGTNEKLFF.

The rearrangement joins TRBV7-9 to TRBJ2-7; without DNA, the TCRdb call of TRBD1 cannot be checked. CDR1 and CDR2 (germline): SEHNR, FQNEAQ (reference sequence). The CDR3 totals 14 residues. The CDR3 loop is CASSQTQGYYEQYF.

The CDR3: CASSLTMPGADVYNEQFF. V usage is TRBV7-3 and J usage is TRBJ2-1; the TCRdb D gene call, TRBD1, has no DNA to confirm it. Germline values: CDR1 SGHTA, CDR2 FQGTGA. The CDR3 extends over 18 amino acids.